This note documents a single T cell receptor beta chain sequence. Antigen unknown. CDR3 size: 15 residues. Germline V gene data show CDR1 as SGHRS and CDR2 as YFSETQ. Trimming took 0 bases from V and 3 from J; bases not matched to a gene: 4. These data originate in a study of T cells in tumors after PD-1 blockade. Across the study: Prior checkpoint blockade, systemic immunosuppressant use, or anti-cancer therapy within 4 weeks excluded patients. During anti-PD-1 treatment, some patients continued daily vismodegib 150 mg.

Points from the study as a whole: Some novel exhausted tumor clones appeared in pre-treatment blood, suggesting peripheral recruitment.

This table comes from immunoSEQ multiplex PCR, and its TCRdb copy is limited to in-frame clones, with some not included. The table records about 14,000 clones, around four fifths of them present only once. This material consisted of PBMCs, taken after anti-PD-1 treatment. The receptor was isolated from a human donor with basal cell carcinoma. The chain has TRBV5-1 and TRBJ2-3; 7 bases fit TRBD2. CDR3 sequence: CASSLGAGVTDTQYF. The CDR3 bases are TGCGCCAGCAGCTTGGGGGCGGGAGTTACAGATACGCAGTATTTT.